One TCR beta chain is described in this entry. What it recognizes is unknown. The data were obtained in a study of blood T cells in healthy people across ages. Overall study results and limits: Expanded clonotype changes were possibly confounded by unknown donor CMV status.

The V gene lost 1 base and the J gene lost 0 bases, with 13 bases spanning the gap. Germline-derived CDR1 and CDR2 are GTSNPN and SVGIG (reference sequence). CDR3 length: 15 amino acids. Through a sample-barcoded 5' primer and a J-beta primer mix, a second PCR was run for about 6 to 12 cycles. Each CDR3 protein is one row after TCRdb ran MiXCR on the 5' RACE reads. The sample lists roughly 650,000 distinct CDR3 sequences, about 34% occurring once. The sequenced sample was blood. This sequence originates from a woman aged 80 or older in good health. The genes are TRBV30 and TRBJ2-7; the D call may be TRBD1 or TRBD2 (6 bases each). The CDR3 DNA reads TGTGCCTGGAGTGAAGGGGGGCGGAGCTCCTACGAGCAGTACTTC. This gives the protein CAWSEGGRSSYEQYF.